This TCR beta chain was recorded in a study of CD8+ T cells in alopecia areata. Overall study findings and caveats: Links between baseline CD8+ expansion and response need larger treated cohorts.

For this clone: What it binds is not known.

Treatment of the sample: oral pan-JAK inhibitor, 5-10 mg twice daily. This CDR3 comprises 13 residues. The V gene's germline CDR1 is GTSNPN and CDR2 SVGIG (reference sequence). V gave up 3 bases and J gave up 1 base, with 9 bases separating them. TCR sequencing used cDNA made by reverse transcription of extracted RNA. Some clones are missing from TCRdb's copy, which holds only in-frame ones; the method was immunoSEQ multiplex PCR. The sample has roughly 200,000 clones; roughly 50% are singletons. This receptor was identified in a human donor with alopecia areata. J is TRBJ1-1 and V is TRBV30; D perhaps matches TRBD1 (5 bases). Material: CD8+ T cells sorted from blood, obtained at week 24, from a patient treated with tofacitinib. CDR3 region: CAWSGAGNTEAFF. The CDR3 coding sequence is TGTGCCTGGAGCGGGGCCGGGAACACTGAAGCTTTCTTT.